What follows are 24 T cell receptor beta chains derived from one specimen sequenced in a study of cytotoxic CD8 clonotypes in ibrutinib-treated CLL. Produced via immunoSEQ multiplex PCR; TCRdb's table is partial and in-frame only. The sample includes about 85,000 clones, 70% to 80% seen only once; the top ten take approximately 5.1%. This specimen was PBMCs, taken after 12 months of ibrutinib treatment. The receptors come from a human donor with chronic lymphocytic leukemia.

This clone appeared once. The chain links TRBV2 to TRBJ1-3, with D perhaps TRBD1 (5 bases). The CDR3 length is 14 residues. V was shortened by 2 bases and J by 2 bases, with 7 bases between the two germline ends. CDR1 is SNHLY, CDR2 FYNNEI, per germline. Here the CDR3 reads CASSEQGAGNTIYF. The CDR3 DNA reads TGTGCCAGCAGTGAACAGGGAGCTGGAAACACCATATATTTT.

This clone was seen only once. This chain uses TRBV6-5 with TRBJ2-7; weak D call: TRBD1 (6 bases). V was clipped by 2 bases and J by 2 bases, with 10 bases between them. CDR3 size: 14 residues. The germline V gene has CDR1 MNHEY and CDR2 SVGAGI. CDR3 bases: TGTGCCAGCAGTTACGCGACAGGCCCCTACGAGCAGTACTTC. Translating it yields CASSYATGPYEQYF.

This chain joins TRBV19 and TRBJ1-5, with 7 bases that match TRBD1. V dropped 5 bases and J dropped 7; count of bases not matched to a gene: 11. In germline, CDR1 is LNHDA, CDR2 SQIVND (reference sequence). The CDR3 spans 15 residues. CDR3 amino acids: CASSGGQTFSQPQHF. The CDR3 DNA is TGTGCCAGTAGTGGGGGACAGACGTTCAGCCAGCCCCAGCATTTT.

V gene TRBV2 combines with J gene TRBJ2-2, with 9 bases identical to TRBD2. J gave up 2 bases and V 4 bases, and 2 bases lay outside the gene matches. This CDR3 region has 15 residues. Germline loops: CDR1 SNHLY, CDR2 FYNNEI. The CDR3 coding sequence is TGTGCCAGCAGTGGACTAGCGGCTAACACCGGGGAGCTGTTTTTT. Translation gives CASSGLAANTGELFF.

The chain is built from TRBV25-1 and TRBJ2-2; D uncertain. The CDR3 extends over 14 amino acids. V was trimmed by 8 bases and J by 2 bases, leaving 12 bases between them. The germline V gene has CDR1 MGHDK and CDR2 SYGVNS. The chain's CDR3 is CASSPTRNTGELFF. The CDR3 DNA is TGTGCCAGCTCCCCGACACGCAACACCGGGGAGCTGTTTTTT.

The DNA of the CDR3 is TGTGCCAGTAGTTGGGGAATGAACACTGAAGCTTTCTTT. Translation gives CASSWGMNTEAFF. The chain recombines TRBV19 with TRBJ1-1, with no clear D. Germline values: CDR1 LNHDA, CDR2 SQIVND (reference sequence). The V and J ends lost 5 bases and 0 bases respectively, with 7 bases between them. The CDR3 sequence is 13 residues long.

This clone was picked up one time. J is TRBJ2-5 and V is TRBV29-1; the D gene is possibly TRBD1 (5 bases). CDR3 size: 12 residues. Trimming took off 7 bases at V and 5 bases at J, with 14 bases between the two ends. The germline gives CDR1 SQVTM, CDR2 ANQGSEA. The CDR3: CSAVSGPETQYF. The CDR3 nucleotides are TGCAGCGCTGTCTCAGGGCCGGAGACCCAGTACTTC. The full variable domain, in which reference TRBV29-1 and TRBJ2-5 provide the parts outside the CDR3, is SAVISQKPSRDICQRGTSLTIQCQVDSQVTMMFWYRQQPGQSLTLIATANQGSEATYESGFVIDKFPISRPNLTFSTLTVSNMSPEDSSIYLCSAVSGPETQYFGPGTRLLVL.

This chain joins TRBV7-3 and TRBJ2-1; D is uncertain. The V gene's germline CDR1 is SGHTA and CDR2 FQGTGA. Between the trimmed V and J ends, which lost 4 bases and 2 bases, there was a span of 12 bases. The CDR3 contains 15 residues. The CDR3 region has the DNA TGTGCCAGCAGCTCCGGACCCGACCCCTACAATGAGCAGTTCTTC. It specifies CASSSGPDPYNEQFF.

V and J are TRBV11-1 and TRBJ2-7; a weak D match, TRBD1 (7 bases). The V end was cut by 7 bases, the J end by 4 bases, with 14 bases between. The CDR3 contains 13 residues. CDR1 and CDR2 from the germline V gene are SGHAT and FQDESV (reference sequence). CDR3 loop: CASTPGGPYEQYF. The CDR3 coding sequence is TGTGCCAGCACTCCAGGGGGGCCATACGAGCAGTACTTC.

V and J are TRBV7-3 and TRBJ2-7; D is unclear. The CDR3 covers 14 residues. Trimming shortened V by 4 bases and J by 3 bases, and 13 bases separated the two germline ends. CDR1 SGHTA and CDR2 FQGTGA come from the germline V gene. CDR3 region: CASSSLIGVYEQYF. The CDR3 nucleotides read TGTGCCAGCAGCTCCCTGATTGGAGTCTACGAGCAGTACTTC.

This clone has a handful of counts. Different DNA sequences within this sample yield the same CDR3. V gene TRBV9 combines with J gene TRBJ2-7; tentative D call: TRBD2 (7 bases). Germline V gives CDR1 SGDLS, CDR2 YYNGEE. The V and J ends lost 4 bases and 3 bases respectively, with 14 bases between them. The CDR3 totals 14 residues. The CDR3 bases are TGTGCCAGCAGCCCTCGAGGGGGGGGCTACGAGCAGTACTTC. Translating gives CASSPRGGGYEQYF.

The rearrangement links TRBV10-3 to TRBJ1-3; 7 nucleotides match TRBD1. CDR1 and CDR2 from the germline V gene are ENHRY and SYGVKD. After removal of 10 bases from V and 2 bases from J, the junction contained 5 bases not matched to a gene. The length of the CDR3 is 13 residues. Written as DNA, the CDR3 is TGTGCCAACCGACAGGGCCCTGGAAACACCATATATTTT. Protein product: CANRQGPGNTIYF.

V and J are TRBV7-9 and TRBJ2-3; the D is unclear. The CDR3 loop spans 14 amino acids. Trimming shortened V by 0 bases and J by 5 bases, and 9 bases separated the two germline ends. The germline gives CDR1 SEHNR, CDR2 FQNEAQ (reference sequence). The CDR3 nucleotides read TGTGCCAGCAGCTTAGCGCTGTCGGGAGATACGCAGTATTTT. This codes for CASSLALSGDTQYF.

The sample holds a few counts of this clone. V is TRBV2 and J is TRBJ1-1; D not certain. V dropped 3 bases and J dropped 1 base, with 9 bases sitting between them. The CDR3 runs to 14 residues. Germline V gives CDR1 SNHLY, CDR2 FYNNEI. CDR3 protein: CASSDVTENTEAFF. CDR3 in DNA: TGTGCCAGCAGTGATGTGACGGAGAACACTGAAGCTTTCTTT.

The V and J genes are TRBV18 and TRBJ1-1, with a weak D call TRBD1 (6 bases). V was pared by 3 bases and J by 7 bases, with 12 bases between. The CDR3 runs 13 residues. Germline V gives CDR1 KGHSH, CDR2 LQKENI. As DNA, the CDR3 is TGTGCCAGCTCACCGGGGGGGGCGCGTGAAGCTTTCTTT. This sequence encodes CASSPGGAREAFF.

This clone was recorded a few times. The chain combines TRBV14 with TRBJ2-3; D remains unclear. Germline values: CDR1 SGHDN, CDR2 FVKESK. V lost 0 bases to trimming and J lost 4 bases, with 23 bases between them. CDR3 length equals 19 residues. The CDR3 spells CASSQDRVGGTPEADTQYF. CDR3 sequence (DNA): TGTGCCAGCAGCCAAGATAGGGTTGGCGGCACGCCTGAGGCAGATACGCAGTATTTT.

This clone was observed once. The chain couples TRBV6-1 to TRBJ2-3; maybe TRBD2 (6 bases). With 2 bases removed from V and 4 bases from J, the gap between germline ends came to 13 bases. CDR1 is MNHNS and CDR2 is SASEGT in the germline V gene. This CDR3 has 15 amino acids. The CDR3 protein is CASSENGGLADTQYF. CDR3 DNA: TGTGCCAGCAGTGAAAATGGGGGGTTGGCAGATACGCAGTATTTT.

The chain is built from TRBV19 and TRBJ2-3; 7 positions match TRBD2. Germline trimming cut 4 bases from V and 12 bases from J; bases unmatched to any gene: 13. Germline CDR1 and CDR2: LNHDA and SQIVND (reference sequence). This CDR3 contains 14 residues. CDR3 region: CASSRVAGETKQYF. Written as DNA, the CDR3 is TGTGCCAGTAGTAGGGTAGCGGGTGAGACGAAACAGTATTTT.

This rearrangement joins TRBV6-5 to TRBJ2-3, with TRBD2 as a possible D gene (7 bases). Trimming removed 7 bases at V and 1 base at J, with 12 bases between. CDR1 and CDR2 from the germline V gene are MNHEY and SVGAGI. This CDR3 is 14 amino acids long. The CDR3 loop reads CASTRGARTDTQYF. The DNA of the CDR3 is TGTGCCAGCACCCGGGGGGCCCGCACAGATACGCAGTATTTT.

The rearrangement joins TRBV7-8 to TRBJ2-1, with unresolved D. The ends were cut back, 4 bases at V and 0 bases at J, with 19 bases in the middle. CDR1 is SGHVS, CDR2 FQNEAQ, per germline. The CDR3 loop spans 18 amino acids. The chain's CDR3 is CASSSRSRLRSSYNEQFF. CDR3 sequence (DNA): TGTGCCAGCAGCTCAAGGTCCCGGCTGCGGAGCTCCTACAATGAGCAGTTCTTC.

The V gene is TRBV28, the J gene TRBJ1-4, with 7 bases matching TRBD1. CDR1 and CDR2 (germline): MDHEN, SYDVKM. The CDR3 contains 17 residues. V lost 3 bases, J lost 2 bases, and 9 bases stayed unmatched. The CDR3 reads CASSLWRGRATNEKLFF. The CDR3 nucleotides read TGTGCCAGCAGTTTGTGGAGGGGGCGGGCTACTAATGAAAAACTGTTTTTT.

This clone appeared a single time. The chain uses TRBV6-5 and TRBJ2-1, with D maybe TRBD2 (6 bases). The germline V and J ends were trimmed by 6 bases and 7 bases, with 16 bases remaining between them. Germline CDR1 and CDR2: MNHEY and SVGAGI. CDR3 length: 14 residues. The CDR3 DNA reads TGTGCCAGCAGGGGCTTACCCGCGGGGAATGAGCAGTTCTTC. Translating gives CASRGLPAGNEQFF.

V gene TRBV10-1 combines with J gene TRBJ2-5; D may be TRBD1 (6 bases). V lost 6 bases, J lost 4 bases, and 18 bases lay in between. The CDR3 length is 15 residues. Looked up from germline, CDR1 is WNHNN and CDR2 is SYGVQD (reference sequence). CDR3 sequence: CASRRAGVLPETQYF. CDR3 in DNA: TGCGCCAGCAGGCGGGCAGGGGTTTTGCCAGAGACCCAGTACTTC.

A few counts support this clone. The CDR3 region is CASSPGWEKLFF. CDR3 DNA: TGTGCCAGCAGCCCCGGATGGGAAAAACTGTTTTTT. This chain uses TRBV28 with TRBJ1-4; D unresolved. The germline V gene encodes CDR1 MDHEN and CDR2 SYDVKM. V dropped 6 bases and J dropped 8 bases, with 10 bases sitting between them. This CDR3 region has 12 residues.